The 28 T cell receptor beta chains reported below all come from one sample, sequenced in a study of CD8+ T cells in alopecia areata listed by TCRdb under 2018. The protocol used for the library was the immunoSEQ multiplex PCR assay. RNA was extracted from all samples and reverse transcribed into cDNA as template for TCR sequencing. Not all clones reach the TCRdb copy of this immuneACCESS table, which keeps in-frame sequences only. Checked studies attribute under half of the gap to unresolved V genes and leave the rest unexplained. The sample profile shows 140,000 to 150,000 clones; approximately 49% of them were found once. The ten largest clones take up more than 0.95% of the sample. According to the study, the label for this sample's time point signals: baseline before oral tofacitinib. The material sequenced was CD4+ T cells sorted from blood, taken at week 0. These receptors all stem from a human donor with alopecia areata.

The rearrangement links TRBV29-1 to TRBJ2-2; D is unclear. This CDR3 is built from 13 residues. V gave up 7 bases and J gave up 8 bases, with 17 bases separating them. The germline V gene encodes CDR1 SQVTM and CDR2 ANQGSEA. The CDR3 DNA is TGCAGCGGCCGCCGGGTCCTCGGGGGGGAGCTGTTTTTT. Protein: CSGRRVLGGELFF.

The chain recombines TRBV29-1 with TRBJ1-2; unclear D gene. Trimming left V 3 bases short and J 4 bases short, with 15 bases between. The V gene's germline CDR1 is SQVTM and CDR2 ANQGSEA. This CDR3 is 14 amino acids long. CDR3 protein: CSVELTPASYGYTF. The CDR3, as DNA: TGCAGCGTTGAGTTAACCCCGGCCTCCTATGGCTACACCTTC. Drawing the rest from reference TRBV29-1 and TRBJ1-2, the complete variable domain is SAVISQKPSRDICQRGTSLTIQCQVDSQVTMMFWYRQQPGQSLTLIATANQGSEATYESGFVIDKFPISRPNLTFSTLTVSNMSPEDSSIYLCSVELTPASYGYTFGSGTRLTVV.

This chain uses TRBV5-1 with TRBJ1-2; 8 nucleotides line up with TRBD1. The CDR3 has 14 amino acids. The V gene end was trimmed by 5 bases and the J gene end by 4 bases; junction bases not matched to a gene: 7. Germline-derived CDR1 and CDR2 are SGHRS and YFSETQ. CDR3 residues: CASSFDGQGYGYTF. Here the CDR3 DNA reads TGCGCCAGCAGTTTTGACGGACAGGGCTATGGCTACACCTTC.

CDR3 DNA: TGCAGCGTTGAAACAAAGGATACGCAGTATTTT. It codes for CSVETKDTQYF. The gene calls are TRBV29-1 and TRBJ2-3; D ambiguous. This CDR3 is 11 amino acids long. V lost 2 bases and J lost 6, with 6 bases in between. CDR1 is SQVTM and CDR2 is ANQGSEA in the germline V gene.

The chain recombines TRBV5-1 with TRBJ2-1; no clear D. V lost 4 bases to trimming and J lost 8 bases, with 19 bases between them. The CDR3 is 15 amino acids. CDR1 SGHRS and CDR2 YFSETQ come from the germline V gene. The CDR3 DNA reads TGCGCCAGCAGCCCGCCCCGGACCCTCGGCGATGAGCAGTTCTTC. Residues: CASSPPRTLGDEQFF.

CDR3 DNA sequence: TGTGCAGCGCAGCGTGAGCAGTTCTTC. Its protein is CAAQREQFF. The gene calls are TRBV30 and TRBJ2-1; unclear D gene. Germline assignment: CDR1 GTSNPN and CDR2 SVGIG (reference sequence). This CDR3 region has 9 residues.

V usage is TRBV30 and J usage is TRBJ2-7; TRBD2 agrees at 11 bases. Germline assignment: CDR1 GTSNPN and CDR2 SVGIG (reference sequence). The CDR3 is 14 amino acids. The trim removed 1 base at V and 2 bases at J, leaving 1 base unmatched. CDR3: CAWSGLAGTYEQYF. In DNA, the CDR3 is TGTGCCTGGAGTGGACTAGCGGGAACCTACGAGCAGTACTTC. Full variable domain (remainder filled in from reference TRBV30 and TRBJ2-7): SQTIHQWPATLVQPVGSPLSLECTVEGTSNPNLYWYRQAAGRGLQLLFYSVGIGQISSEVPQNLSASRPQDRQFILSSKKLLLSDSGFYLCAWSGLAGTYEQYFGPGTRLTVT.

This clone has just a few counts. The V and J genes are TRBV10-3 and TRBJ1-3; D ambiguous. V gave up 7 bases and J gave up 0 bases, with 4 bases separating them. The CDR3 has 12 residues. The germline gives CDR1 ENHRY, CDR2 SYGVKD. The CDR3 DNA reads TGTGCCATCACGAGCTCTGGAAACACCATATATTTT. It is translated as CAITSSGNTIYF.

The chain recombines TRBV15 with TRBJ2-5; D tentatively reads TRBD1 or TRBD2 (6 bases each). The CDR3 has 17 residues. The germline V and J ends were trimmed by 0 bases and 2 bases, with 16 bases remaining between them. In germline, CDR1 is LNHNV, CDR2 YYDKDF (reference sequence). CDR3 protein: CATSREDLRGAQETQYF. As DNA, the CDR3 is TGTGCCACCAGCAGAGAAGATCTTAGGGGGGCTCAAGAGACCCAGTACTTC.

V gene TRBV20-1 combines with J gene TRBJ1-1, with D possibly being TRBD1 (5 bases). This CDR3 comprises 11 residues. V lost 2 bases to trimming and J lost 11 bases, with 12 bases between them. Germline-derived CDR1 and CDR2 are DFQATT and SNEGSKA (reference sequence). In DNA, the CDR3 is TGCAGTGCTAGATTAGGAGGGACGGCTTTCTTT. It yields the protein CSARLGGTAFF.

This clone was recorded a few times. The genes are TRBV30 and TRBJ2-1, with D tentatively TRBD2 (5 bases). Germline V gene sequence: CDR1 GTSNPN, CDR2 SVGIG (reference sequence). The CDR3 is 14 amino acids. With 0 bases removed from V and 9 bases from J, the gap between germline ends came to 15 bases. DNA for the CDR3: TGTGCCTGGAGTGTCGGCGGGTTGGCGGCTGAGCAGTTCTTC. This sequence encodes CAWSVGGLAAEQFF.

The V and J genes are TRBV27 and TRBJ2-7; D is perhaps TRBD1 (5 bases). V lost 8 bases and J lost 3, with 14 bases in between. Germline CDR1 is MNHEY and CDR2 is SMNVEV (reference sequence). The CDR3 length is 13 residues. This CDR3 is CASQVQGGYEQYF. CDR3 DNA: TGTGCCAGCCAGGTGCAGGGTGGCTACGAGCAGTACTTC.

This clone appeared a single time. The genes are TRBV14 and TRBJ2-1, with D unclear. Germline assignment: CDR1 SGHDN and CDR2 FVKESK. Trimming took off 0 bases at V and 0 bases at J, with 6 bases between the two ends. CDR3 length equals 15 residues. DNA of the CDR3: TGTGCCAGCAGCCAAGAACGTAGCTCCTACAATGAGCAGTTCTTC. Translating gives CASSQERSSYNEQFF.

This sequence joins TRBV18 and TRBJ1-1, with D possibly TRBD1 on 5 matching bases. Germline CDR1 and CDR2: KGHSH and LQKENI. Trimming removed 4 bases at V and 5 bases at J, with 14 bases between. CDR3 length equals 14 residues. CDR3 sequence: CASSQPVGGTEAFF. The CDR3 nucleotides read TGTGCCAGCTCACAACCGGTGGGGGGGACTGAAGCTTTCTTT.

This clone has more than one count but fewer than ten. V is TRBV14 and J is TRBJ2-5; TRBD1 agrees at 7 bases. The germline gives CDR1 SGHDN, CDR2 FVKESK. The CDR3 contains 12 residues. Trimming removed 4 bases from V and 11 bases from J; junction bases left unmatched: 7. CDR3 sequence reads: CASSRQGPGQYF. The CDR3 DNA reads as TGTGCCAGCAGCCGACAGGGCCCGGGGCAGTACTTC.

In nucleotides, the CDR3 is TGCGCCAGCAGCCAAGGTCCGGTGGGCGGACTAGCGGGAGCAGATACGCAGTATTTT. Translated, it gives CASSQGPVGGLAGADTQYF. The chain employs TRBV4-1 and TRBJ2-3, with TRBD2 matching over 13 bases. Germline V gene sequence: CDR1 MGHRA, CDR2 YSYEKL. J was trimmed by 4 bases and V by 1 base; bases with no gene match: 11. The CDR3 runs to 19 residues.

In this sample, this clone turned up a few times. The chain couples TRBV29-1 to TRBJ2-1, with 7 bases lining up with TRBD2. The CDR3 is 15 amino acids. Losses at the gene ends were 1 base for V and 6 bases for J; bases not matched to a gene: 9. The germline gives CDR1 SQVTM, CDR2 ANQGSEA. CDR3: CSVEVGGSRLNEQFF. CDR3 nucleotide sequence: TGCAGCGTTGAAGTCGGCGGGAGCCGGCTCAATGAGCAGTTCTTC.

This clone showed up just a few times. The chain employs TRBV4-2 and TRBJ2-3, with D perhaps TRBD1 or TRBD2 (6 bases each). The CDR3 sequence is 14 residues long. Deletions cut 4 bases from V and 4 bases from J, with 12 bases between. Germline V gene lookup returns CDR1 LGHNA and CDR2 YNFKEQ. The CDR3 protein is CASSPGVAADTQYF. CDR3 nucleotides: TGTGCCAGCAGCCCAGGGGTAGCGGCAGATACGCAGTATTTT.

As DNA, the CDR3 is TGTGCCTGGAGTGTACGGCAGGGCCCAAGCAATCAGCCCCAGCATTTT. Translated: CAWSVRQGPSNQPQHF. The chain employs TRBV30 and TRBJ1-5; D may be TRBD1 (5 bases). V lost 0 bases and J lost 1, with 13 bases in between. This CDR3 spans 16 amino acids. CDR1 GTSNPN and CDR2 SVGIG come from the germline V gene (reference sequence).

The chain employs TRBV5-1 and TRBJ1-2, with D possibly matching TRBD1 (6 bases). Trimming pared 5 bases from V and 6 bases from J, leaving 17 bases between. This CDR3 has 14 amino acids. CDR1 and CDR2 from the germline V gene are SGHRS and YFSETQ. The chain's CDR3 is CASRKRTGTDGYTF. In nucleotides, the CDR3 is TGCGCCAGCAGGAAAAGAACAGGGACGGATGGCTACACCTTC.

CDR3 region: CASSFITDIQYF. DNA of the CDR3: TGTGCCAGCAGCTTTATTACAGACATTCAGTACTTC. The J gene is TRBJ2-4, the V gene TRBV7-2; no firm D call. V dropped 3 bases and J dropped 8 bases, with 8 bases sitting between them. The germline V gene encodes CDR1 SGHTA and CDR2 FQGNSA. This CDR3 region has 12 residues.

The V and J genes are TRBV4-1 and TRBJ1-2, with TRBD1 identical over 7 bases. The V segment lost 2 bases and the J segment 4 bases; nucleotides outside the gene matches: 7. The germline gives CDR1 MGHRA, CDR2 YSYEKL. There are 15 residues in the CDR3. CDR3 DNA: TGCGCCAGCAGCCAACTAGATAGACAGGGCTATGGCTACACCTTC. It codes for CASSQLDRQGYGYTF.

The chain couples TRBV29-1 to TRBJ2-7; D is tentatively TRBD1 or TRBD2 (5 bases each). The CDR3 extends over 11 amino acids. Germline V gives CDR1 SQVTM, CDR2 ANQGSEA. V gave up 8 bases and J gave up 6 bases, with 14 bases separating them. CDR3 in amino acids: CSPIVGTEQYF. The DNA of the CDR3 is TGCAGCCCTATAGTAGGGACCGAGCAGTACTTC.

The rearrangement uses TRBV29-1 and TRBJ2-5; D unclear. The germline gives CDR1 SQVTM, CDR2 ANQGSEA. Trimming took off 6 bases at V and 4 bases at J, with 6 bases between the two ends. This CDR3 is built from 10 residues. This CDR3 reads CSVYRETQYF. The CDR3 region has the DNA TGCAGCGTGTACCGAGAGACCCAGTACTTC. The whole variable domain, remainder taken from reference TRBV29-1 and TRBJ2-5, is SAVISQKPSRDICQRGTSLTIQCQVDSQVTMMFWYRQQPGQSLTLIATANQGSEATYESGFVIDKFPISRPNLTFSTLTVSNMSPEDSSIYLCSVYRETQYFGPGTRLLVL.

CDR3 nucleotide sequence: TGCAGCGTTGATGTAGGGACAGGTGCCTCCTACGAGCAGTACTTC. Translated, it gives CSVDVGTGASYEQYF. The gene calls are TRBV29-1 and TRBJ2-7; 8 nucleotides line up with TRBD1. CDR1 is SQVTM, CDR2 ANQGSEA, per germline. Trimming removed 3 bases from V and 0 bases from J; junction bases left unmatched: 7. The CDR3 loop spans 15 amino acids.

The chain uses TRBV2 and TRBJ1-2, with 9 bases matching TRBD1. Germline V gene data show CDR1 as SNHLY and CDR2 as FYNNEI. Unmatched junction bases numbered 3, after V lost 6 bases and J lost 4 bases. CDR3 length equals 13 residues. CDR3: CASRGQGPYGYTF. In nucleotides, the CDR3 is TGTGCCAGCAGGGGACAGGGCCCCTATGGCTACACCTTC.

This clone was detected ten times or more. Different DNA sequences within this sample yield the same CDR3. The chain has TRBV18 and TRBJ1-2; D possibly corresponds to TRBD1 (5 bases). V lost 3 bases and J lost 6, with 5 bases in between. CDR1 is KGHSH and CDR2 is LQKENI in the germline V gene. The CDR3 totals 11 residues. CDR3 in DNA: TGTGCCAGCTCACCGGGGGATGGCTACACCTTC. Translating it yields CASSPGDGYTF.

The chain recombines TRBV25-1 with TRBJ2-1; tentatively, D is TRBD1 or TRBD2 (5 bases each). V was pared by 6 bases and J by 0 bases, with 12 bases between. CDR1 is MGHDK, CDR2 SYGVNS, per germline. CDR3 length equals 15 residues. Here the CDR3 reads CASRQARGSYNEQFF. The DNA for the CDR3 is TGTGCCAGCAGACAGGCGAGGGGCTCCTACAATGAGCAGTTCTTC.